Below, 26 T cell receptor beta chains from the same sample are listed, as sequenced in a study of low-dose radiotherapy and immunotherapy resistance in tumors. cDNA synthesis used a TRAV/TRBV-specific primer set for both chains. Amplification, which lasted roughly 22 PCR cycles, used a constant-region primer and V-primer adapter to amplify TCRs. A single record per CDR3 protein comes from TCRdb applying MiXCR to the reads. In the table there are roughly 13,000 distinct CDR3 sequences, roughly 60% of which are singletons. These TCRs come from a human donor with advanced metastatic prostate, ovarian, gallbladder or colorectal cancer (not recorded which). This table probably holds off-target reads from a library built for another chain.

The V gene is TRBV11-3, the J gene TRBJ2-3; TRBD1 matches 9 bases. The CDR3 runs to 15 residues. The V gene's germline CDR1 is SGHNT and CDR2 YENEEA. Trimming removed 4 bases from V and 1 base from J; junction bases left unmatched: 3. The CDR3 is CASSSRDRGTDTQYF. CDR3 nucleotides: TGTGCCAGCAGCTCCCGGGACAGGGGCACAGATACGCAGTATTTT.

This clonotype came up a few times. The chain has TRBV14 and TRBJ2-5, with TRBD1 matching over 8 bases. This CDR3 has 17 amino acids. Germline V lookup: CDR1 SGHDN, CDR2 FVKESK. Trimming at V came to 3 bases and at J to 1 base, leaving 10 bases not matched to a gene. The CDR3 protein is CASSHRQGISPQETQYF. As DNA, the CDR3 is TGTGCCAGCAGCCACCGACAGGGGATTTCTCCCCAAGAGACCCAGTACTTC.

This clonotype was observed once. This rearrangement joins TRBV10-1 to TRBJ2-7; D is unresolved. V gave up 10 bases and J gave up 4 bases, with 23 bases separating them. The CDR3 consists of 15 residues. Germline loops: CDR1 WNHNN, CDR2 SYGVQD (reference sequence). The CDR3 region is CATISEAATSYEQYF. The CDR3 coding sequence is TGCGCCACCATCAGTGAGGCGGCAACCTCTTACGAGCAGTACTTC.

This clonotype was detected only a few times. The chain is built from TRBV28 and TRBJ1-6; D remains unclear. The CDR3 spans 12 residues. Trimming cost V 1 base and J 10 bases, with 5 bases left between them. Germline CDR1 is MDHEN and CDR2 is SYDVKM. The CDR3 DNA is TGTGCCAGCAGTTTATTAGGATCACCCCTCCACTTT. This codes for CASSLLGSPLHF.

The genes are TRBV19 and TRBJ1-5, with a possible D match to TRBD1 (5 bases). There are 13 residues in the CDR3. Germline assignment: CDR1 LNHDA and CDR2 SQIVND (reference sequence). V gave up 5 bases and J gave up 5 bases, with 10 bases separating them. CDR3 sequence reads: CASSSGGDQPQHF. As DNA, the CDR3 is TGTGCCAGTAGTTCGGGGGGGGATCAGCCCCAGCATTTT.

This chain links TRBV6-2 or TRBV6-3 with TRBJ1-6, with no clear D. V was trimmed by 7 bases and J by 11 bases, leaving 15 bases between them. The CDR3 consists of 13 residues. Germline-derived CDR1 and CDR2 are MNHEY and SVGEGT. CDR3: CASKVTPVTPLHF. DNA of the CDR3: TGTGCCAGCAAGGTTACGCCGGTCACACCCCTCCACTTT.

The chain has TRBV6-1 and TRBJ2-3, with 7 bases fitting TRBD2. V lost 5 bases to trimming and J lost 4 bases; unmatched junction nucleotides: 6. The length of the CDR3 is 14 residues. The germline V gene encodes CDR1 MNHNS and CDR2 SASEGT. Here the CDR3 DNA reads TGTGCCAGCAGTTACGCGGGAGTCGCAGATACGCAGTATTTT. Amino acids: CASSYAGVADTQYF.

V usage is TRBV6-2 or TRBV6-3 and J usage is TRBJ1-1; D unclear. V shed 11 bases and J shed 1 base, with 14 bases lying between them. This CDR3 is 13 amino acids long. In germline, CDR1 is MNHEY, CDR2 SVGEGT. CDR3 sequence: CASTRVSNTEAFF. CDR3 in DNA: TGTGCCTCAACCCGAGTTTCGAACACTGAAGCTTTCTTT.

This chain connects TRBV5-1 to TRBJ2-7; tentatively, D is TRBD1 (8 bases). Trimming pared 4 bases from V and 5 bases from J, leaving 22 bases between. Germline CDR1 SGHRS, CDR2 YFSETQ. The CDR3 length is 16 residues. CDR3 DNA sequence: TGCGCCAGCAGCCCGGGACAGGCGGGGGCGATTGACGAGCAGTACTTC. Amino acid sequence: CASSPGQAGAIDEQYF.

The chain joins TRBV7-4 to TRBJ2-7; TRBD2 aligns across 10 bases. The CDR3 is 13 amino acids. V lost 3 bases to trimming and J lost 6 bases; unmatched junction nucleotides: 2. CDR1 and CDR2 (germline): SGHVT, SQSDAQ. The CDR3 sequence: CASSFLAGVEQYF. In DNA form, the CDR3 reads TGTGCCAGCAGCTTTCTAGCGGGAGTCGAGCAGTACTTC.

This clonotype was picked up one time. Germline is not matched at one junction end, which may reflect a read error. V usage is TRBV15 and J usage is TRBJ2-5, with TRBD1 matching 7 bases. The CDR3 loop spans 15 amino acids. The germline CDR1 and CDR2 sequences are LNHNV and YYDKDF (reference sequence). CDR3 sequence (DNA): TGTGCCACCGGCAGATCAAGACAGGGTGGAGAGACCCAGTACTTC. Its protein is CATGRSRQGGETQYF.

The table lists this clonotype with a count of one. This chain uses TRBV5-1 with TRBJ1-1, with a weak D call TRBD1 (5 bases). The CDR3 covers 14 residues. The V and J ends lost 5 bases and 1 base respectively, with 12 bases between them. Germline V gene lookup returns CDR1 SGHRS and CDR2 YFSETQ. The CDR3 spells CASSAWGENTEAFF. Written as DNA, the CDR3 is TGCGCCAGCAGTGCGTGGGGGGAGAACACTGAAGCTTTCTTT.

This clonotype showed up just a few times. This chain connects TRBV5-1 to TRBJ2-2; D remains ambiguous. CDR1 is SGHRS and CDR2 is YFSETQ in the germline V gene. Trimming took off 0 bases at V and 4 bases at J, with 7 bases between the two ends. The CDR3 is 14 amino acids. CDR3 region: CASSLEASTGELFF. In DNA, the CDR3 is TGCGCCAGCAGCTTGGAGGCGTCCACCGGGGAGCTGTTTTTT.

V and J are TRBV5-4 and TRBJ2-6; D is undetermined. Germline V gives CDR1 SGHNT, CDR2 YYREEE (reference sequence). The V end was cut by 2 bases, the J end by 2 bases, with 8 bases between. The CDR3 is 15 residues long. Here the CDR3 DNA reads TGTGCCAGCAGCTTCGATCTCGCTGGGGCCAACGTCCTGACTTTC. It yields the protein CASSFDLAGANVLTF.

A few counts support this clonotype. A read error may account for a junction end that differs from germline. This chain connects TRBV4-1 to TRBJ1-1; no definite D call. The CDR3 spans 12 residues. Germline CDR1 reads MGHRA; CDR2 reads YSYEKL. The CDR3 DNA follows: TGCGCCAGCAGCTTTATGAACGCTGAAGCTTTCTTT. This codes for CASSFMNAEAFF.

The chain joins TRBV4-3 to TRBJ1-2; D is unresolved. The CDR3 is 12 amino acids. In germline, CDR1 is LGHNA, CDR2 YSLEER. V was shortened by 9 bases and J by 2 bases, with 10 bases between the two germline ends. CDR3 sequence reads: CASSDGNYGYTF. CDR3 nucleotides: TGCGCCAGTTCCGACGGAAACTATGGCTACACCTTC.

The CDR3 loop is CASSSGINTGELFF. As DNA, the CDR3 is TGTGCCAGCAGCTCAGGGATAAACACCGGGGAGCTGTTTTTT. The chain employs TRBV11-3 and TRBJ2-2, with a tentative D call TRBD1 (5 bases). Trimming removed 4 bases from V and 2 bases from J, with 8 bases in between. The CDR3 loop spans 14 amino acids. In germline, CDR1 is SGHNT, CDR2 YENEEA.

This sequence joins TRBV24-1 and TRBJ2-1; 9 bases line up with TRBD1. This CDR3 has 18 residues. Germline V lookup: CDR1 KGHDR, CDR2 SFDVKD. V dropped 4 bases and J dropped 6; count of bases not matched to a gene: 15. In nucleotides, the CDR3 is TGTGCCACCAGTGACCAACAGGGGGCAGGTAGCGATGGCAATGAGCAGTTCTTC. Its translation is CATSDQQGAGSDGNEQFF.

The chain has TRBV6-6 and TRBJ2-1, with 7 bases fitting TRBD1. Germline loops: CDR1 MNHNY, CDR2 SVGAGI (reference sequence). The CDR3 sequence is 14 residues long. With 6 bases clipped from V and 5 bases from J, the junction kept 7 bases outside the gene matches. CDR3 in amino acids: CASSRDRLNNEQFF. In nucleotides, the CDR3 is TGTGCCAGCAGCCGGGACAGATTAAACAATGAGCAGTTCTTC.

The CDR3 DNA follows: TGTGCCAGCAGCTTGTTGGTGGGCTATGAGCAGTTCTTC. Its translation is CASSLLVGYEQFF. This chain links TRBV11-3 with TRBJ2-1; no definite D call. From germline, CDR1 is SGHNT and CDR2 YENEEA. CDR3 size: 13 residues. Trimming left V 3 bases short and J 8 bases short, with 11 bases between.

This clonotype came up a few times. The CDR3 DNA is TGTGCCAGCAGCGGCCCGACAGGGGGCGATGAAAAACTGTTTTTT. This sequence encodes CASSGPTGGDEKLFF. The V gene is TRBV5-6, the J gene TRBJ1-4; 10 bases align to TRBD1. V lost 4 bases to trimming and J lost 6 bases; unmatched junction nucleotides: 6. This CDR3 spans 15 amino acids. CDR1 SGHDT and CDR2 YYEEEE come from the germline V gene.

This chain links TRBV29-1 with TRBJ1-2; D remains unclear. The ends were cut back, 3 bases at V and 3 bases at J, with 8 bases in the middle. The CDR3 spans 12 residues. CDR1 is SQVTM, CDR2 ANQGSEA, per germline. CDR3 in amino acids: CSVDRVDYGYTF. The DNA of the CDR3 is TGCAGCGTTGACCGGGTAGACTATGGCTACACCTTC.

This clonotype has more than one count but fewer than ten. The gene calls are TRBV20-1 and TRBJ2-1; 7 nucleotides match TRBD2. Germline CDR1 DFQATT, CDR2 SNEGSKA (reference sequence). The CDR3 runs 15 residues. J gave up 2 bases and V 0 bases, and 4 bases lay outside the gene matches. The CDR3 region has the DNA TGCAGTGCTAGAGACGCGGGAGCCCCCTACAATGAGCAGTTCTTC. Encoded protein: CSARDAGAPYNEQFF.

The chain links TRBV5-1 to TRBJ2-2; tentatively, D is TRBD1 (6 bases). CDR1 SGHRS and CDR2 YFSETQ come from the germline V gene. Trimming stripped 3 bases from V and 4 bases from J, with 7 bases between. The CDR3 covers 13 residues. CDR3 amino acids: CASSWTVTGELFF. In DNA, the CDR3 is TGCGCCAGCAGCTGGACAGTCACCGGGGAGCTGTTTTTT.

V usage is TRBV9 and J usage is TRBJ1-6; D call uncertain. The CDR3 runs to 13 residues. Trimming left V 3 bases short and J 9 bases short, with 10 bases between. Germline-derived CDR1 and CDR2 are SGDLS and YYNGEE. CDR3: CASSERAGSPLHF. The CDR3 DNA reads as TGTGCCAGCAGCGAACGGGCCGGTTCACCCCTCCACTTT. Full variable domain (rest looked up from reference TRBV9 and TRBJ1-6): DSGVTQTPKHLITATGQRVTLRCSPRSGDLSVYWYQQSLDQGLQFLIQYYNGEERAKGNILERFSAQQFPDLHSELNLSSLELGDSALYFCASSERAGSPLHFGNGTRLTVT.

This chain joins TRBV6-5 and TRBJ1-3; D gene uncertain. Per germline, CDR1 MNHEY and CDR2 SVGAGI. The CDR3 is 16 amino acids. V was shortened by 2 bases and J by 0 bases, with 11 bases between the two germline ends. CDR3 bases: TGTGCCAGCAGTTACACCGCCGGAGGCTCTGGAAACACCATATATTTT. Translating gives CASSYTAGGSGNTIYF.